This TCR beta chain came from a study of beta chain features in type 1 diabetes. Study-level points and caveats: Moderate but significant shortening of TCRB CDR3s was recorded in all four CD4+ subsets from Type 1 diabetes patients. Small HLA sub-analyses could not settle whether HLA shapes TCRB rearrangement.

As to this clone: Its specificity is unknown.

Since all of the isolated RNA was reverse transcribed, expressed TCRB transcripts were what got sequenced. Assay: immunoSEQ multiplex PCR; the TCRdb copy retains only in-frame clones and omits some. The table has around 280,000 clones, 14% to 15% seen once. The germline V and J ends were trimmed by 3 bases and 5 bases, with 10 bases remaining between them. Germline loops: CDR1 MNHEY, CDR2 SMNVEV (reference sequence). The CDR3 loop spans 13 amino acids. The sequence came from a man aged 18 to 30 with type 1 diabetes. The sequencing input was naive CD4+ T cells from blood. V gene TRBV27 combines with J gene TRBJ2-5, with TRBD2 as a possible D gene (6 bases). The DNA of the CDR3 is TGTGCCAGCAGTTTCCTGGAGGGCGAGACCCAGTACTTC. It encodes CASSFLEGETQYF.